This TCR beta chain was identified during a study of Graves' ophthalmopathy and Graves' hyperthyroidism. Overall study findings and caveats: Detected in blood as well were most expanded thyroid clonotypes with frequency above 0.001.

This clonotype came up many times. Antigen: not known. Germline-derived CDR1 and CDR2 are MNHEY and SVGAGI. The length of the CDR3 is 13 residues. V was pared by 9 bases and J by 5 bases, with 7 bases of the junction left unmatched. The authors amplified TCR beta CDR3 regions, and they did so from RNA transcripts for repertoire sequencing. Scientists carried out first-round RT-PCR using HTBI primers and then a second-round multiplex PCR. TCRdb recomputed calls from the multiplex PCR reads with MiXCR, one row per CDR3 protein. Among around 520,000 distinct CDR3 sequences listed, under 40% were seen once.

The TCR sequence derives from an adult man with Graves' hyperthyroidism. The chain employs TRBV6-5 and TRBJ2-5; 9 bases line up with TRBD1. Sequenced: peripheral blood or thyroid tissue (not recorded which). CDR3 DNA: TGTGCCAGTACACAGGGGGCTGAGGAGACCCAGTACTTC. This encodes CASTQGAEETQYF.